The present entry profiles one T cell receptor beta chain with its context. It has no known antigen specificity. A much bigger clone sits one base away, suggesting this may be a read error. This record comes from a study of kidney transplant recipient with SARS-CoV-2 infection (dated by TCRdb to the early 2020s). The time point label on this specimen signifies: pre-pandemic baseline sample and day 111 after first positive SARS-CoV-2 test. From its cysteine to its phenylalanine, the CDR3 spans 14 amino acids. The read is trimmed to its CDR3 DNA, 42 bases read in frame from base 1. The germline V gene sets CDR1 to SGHRS and CDR2 to YFSETQ. TCRdb names Illumina MiSeq as the instrument used. Profiling of the peripheral T cell repertoire targeted human TCRbeta genes. The original methods were these. Differential clonotype abundance was tested with beta-binomial modelling to account for variability over time. Expanded clonotypes were screened against the ImmuneCODE reference database of SARS-CoV-2-associated TCRs and were mapped to viral genome regions. Further repertoire analyses covered TRBV gene usage, CDR3 length, CDR3 amino acid overlap between time points, clonotype abundance distributions and Jaccard similarity. Starting from the raw public reads, TCRdb applied fastp trimming at Q25, assembled clones with MiXCR and retained in-frame beta chains. Each CDR3 protein appears once, grouped with its most common genes and DNA. The V and J calls reflect TCRdb's pipeline rather than the authors' work. For this sample there are 250,000 or so distinct CDR3 sequences; 29% appear just once. Of the sample, under 9.5% falls within the top ten clones.

The rearrangement joined TRBV5-1 to TRBJ2-7; 8 middle bases align to TRBD2. This receptor was obtained from a young adult male patient who had COVID-19 and was a kidney transplant recipient. Some T cells may originate with the graft donor following a transplant. The sequencing here drew on a blood sample, taken at baseline and on roughly day 110 from a kidney transplant recipient. CDR3 sequence: CASSPGGGTYEQCF. The nucleotides are TGCGCCAGCAGCCCGGGGGGGGGCACCTACGAGCAGTGCTTC. Joined to the reference TRBV5-1 and TRBJ2-7 proteins, this CDR3 gives the full variable domain: KAGVTQTPRYLIKTRGQQVTLSCSPISGHRSVSWYQQTPGQGLQFLFEYFSETQRNKGNFPGRFSGRQFSNSRSEMNVSTLELGDSALYLCASSPGGGTYEQCFGPGTRLTVT.